This section outlines one TCR beta chain sequence together with its context. Its antigen is not known. This PCR relied on a set of 60 Vbeta primers and 13 Jbeta primers. The table came from immunoSEQ multiplex PCR; TCRdb's copy has only in-frame clones and leaves some out. This sample yields fewer than 120,000 clones, of which 80% are seen a single time; around 2.9% belongs to the top ten. The sample comes from a study of cytomegalovirus exposure and HLA in healthy donors. The CDR3 is 14 residues long. Losses at the gene ends were 5 bases for V and 8 bases for J; bases not matched to a gene: 3. From germline, CDR1 is SGHNT and CDR2 YENEEA. Overall study findings and caveats: A classifier reportedly called cytomegalovirus status with high sensitivity and specificity.

The material sequenced was PBMCs. The sequence was obtained from a woman between 55 and 75 years old in good health and CMV-seropositive. The V and J genes are TRBV11-3 and TRBJ2-3; 14 bases are shared with TRBD2. The CDR3 DNA follows: TGTGCCAGCAGCGCCGGGACTAGCGGGAGTACGCAGTATTTT. Protein sequence: CASSAGTSGSTQYF.